This is a list of T cell receptor delta chains from one sample in a study of Vδ1+ human thymocytes. TCRdb called clones anew from the multiplex PCR reads with CATT. The sample consists of roughly 76,000 delta-chain clones, 30% to 40% of them appearing once. The sample consisted of Vdelta1+ gamma-delta thymocytes from the thymus. All receptors derive from a boy in the first two years of life who had congenital heart surgery. The CDR3 runs from the conserved cysteine through the conserved F or W. The D gene is left open where the match is weak. The size entry is marked missing in some rows and otherwise reads once, few, many or a size class.

19	TRDV1	.	TRDJ1	.	CALGELTVTVTKYTDKLIF	TGTGCTCTTGGGGAACTTACTGTGACTGTGACCAAGTACACCGATAAACTCATCTTT
21	TRDV1	TRDD3	TRDJ1	few	CALGEGRRARVLGAYTDKLIF	TGTGCTCTTGGGGAAGGTCGAAGGGCAAGAGTACTGGGGGCGTACACCGATAAACTCATCTTT
17	TRDV1	.	TRDJ1	few	CALGEGERLRDTDKLIF	TGTGCTCTTGGGGAGGGAGAGCGCCTACGAGACACCGATAAACTCATCTTT
20	TRDV1	.	TRDJ1	.	CALGELARWGPEPYTDKLIF	TGTGCTCTTGGGGAACTAGCACGTTGGGGACCCGAACCGTACACCGATAAACTCATCTTT
17	TRDV1	TRDD3	TRDJ1	few	CALGNYWGIGYTDKLIF	TGTGCTCTTGGGAATTATTGGGGGATCGGGTACACCGATAAACTCATCTTT
24	TRDV1	TRDD3	TRDJ1	.	CALGERRRVPTRGLGDTRADRVIF	TGTGCTCTTGGGGAACGGCGAAGGGTTCCCACGAGGGGACTGGGGGATACGCGGGCAGATAGAGTCATCTTT
26	TRDV2	TRDD3	TRDJ1	.	CACHTPNTKLVLGDTTKIRYTDKLIF	TGTGCCTGTCATACACCGAATACCAAACTAGTACTGGGGGATACTACCAAAATCCGGTACACCGATAAACTCATCTTT
14	TRDV1	TRDD3	TRDJ1	few	CALGGMGDTDKLIF	TGTGCTCTTGGGGGGATGGGGGATACCGATAAACTCATCTTT
15	TRDV1	TRDD3	TRDJ1	.	CALGEHGGYTDKLIF	TGTGCTCTTGGGGAACATGGGGGATACACCGATAAACTCATCTTT
18	TRDV1	TRDD3	TRDJ1	once	CALGGWGIWRVYTDKLIF	TGTGCTCTTGGGGGATGGGGGATATGGCGGGTGTACACCGATAAACTCATCTTT
20	TRDV1	TRDD3	TRDJ1	.	CALGKTSPVLGITRPDKLIF	TGTGCTCTTGGGAAGACTTCCCCCGTACTGGGGATCACAAGACCCGATAAACTCATCTTT
18	TRDV1	TRDD2	TRDJ1	few	CALGELPFLRVWEPKLIF	TGTGCTCTTGGGGAACTACCCTTCCTACGCGTTTGGGAGCCTAAACTCATCTTT
17	TRDV1	TRDD3	TRDJ1	few	CALDPRMGDLVTDKLIF	TGTGCTCTTGACCCTAGGATGGGGGATTTAGTCACCGATAAACTCATCTTT
21	TRDV1	TRDD3	TRDJ1	once	CALGDPLPPVLGDTYTDKLIF	TGTGCTCTTGGGGACCCTCTTCCCCCTGTACTGGGGGATACGTACACCGATAAACTCATCTTT
16	TRDV1	.	TRDJ1	.	CALGERSLEYTDKLIF	TGTGCTCTTGGGGAAAGAAGTCTGGAGTACACCGATAAACTCATCTTT
15	TRDV1	.	TRDJ1	few	CALGVVCLPGDKLIF	TGTGCTCTTGGGGTAGTTTGCCTTCCGGGCGATAAACTCATCTTT
23	TRDV1	TRDD3	TRDJ1	.	CALGEPSIFHRGIRAPYTDKLIF	TGTGCTCTTGGGGAACCATCGATCTTCCACCGGGGGATACGTGCACCGTACACCGATAAACTCATCTTT
19	TRDV1	.	TRDJ1	few	CALGETGPSGLLYTDKLIF	TGTGCTCTTGGGGAAACGGGGCCTTCGGGTTTACTGTACACCGATAAACTCATCTTT
19	TRDV2	TRDD3	TRDJ1	.	CACDTECPLTGGGVGWLIF	TGTGCCTGTGACACCGAGTGCCCCCTTACTGGGGGGGGGGTAGGATGGCTCATCTTT
15	TRDV1	.	TRDJ1	.	CALGELRPDTDKLIF	TGTGCTCTTGGGGAACTCCGACCCGACACCGATAAACTCATCTTT
20	TRDV1	TRDD3	TRDJ1	.	CALGELGLTLGDRGTDKLIF	TGTGCTCTTGGGGAACTCGGTTTAACTCTGGGGGATAGAGGGACCGATAAACTCATCTTT
17	TRDV1	TRDD2	TRDJ1	.	CALGDPLPTSSHDKLIF	TGTGCTCTTGGGGATCCCCTTCCTACATCTAGTCACGATAAACTCATCTTT
22	TRDV1	TRDD3	TRDJ1	few	CALGERLFLRLRLGDTTDKLIF	TGTGCTCTTGGGGAACGACTCTTCCTACGGCTCCGTCTGGGGGATACGACCGATAAACTCATCTTT
25	TRDV1	.	TRDJ1	.	CALGEPRGDGLRRGLFSKYTDKLIF	TGTGCTCTTGGGGAGCCCAGGGGCGATGGCCTTCGCCGGGGACTATTCTCTAAGTACACCGATAAACTCATCTTT
20	TRDV1	TRDD3	TRDJ1	.	CALGTRGYWGNRRYTDKLIF	TGTGCTCTTGGGACCCGGGGGTACTGGGGGAATAGACGGTACACCGATAAACTCATCTTT
14	TRDV1	.	TRDJ1	few	CALGEPRPTDKLIF	TGTGCTCTTGGGGAACCCAGACCTACCGATAAACTCATCTTT
15	TRDV2	TRDD3	TRDJ1	.	CAWYWGYLRTDKLIF	TGTGCCTGGTACTGGGGATACTTGAGGACCGATAAACTCATCTTT
17	TRDV1	TRDD3	TRDJ1	.	CALGPPIELGDTDKLIF	TGTGCTCTTGGGCCCCCCATAGAACTGGGGGACACCGATAAACTCATCTTT
14	TRDV1	.	TRDJ1	few	CALGDRGGTDKLIF	TGTGCTCTTGGGGACCGGGGAGGGACCGATAAACTTATCTTT
20	TRDV1	.	TRDJ1	.	CALGERFRPTPLLSPDKLIF	TGTGCTCTTGGGGAACGCTTTCGTCCTACTCCTTTACTCAGTCCCGATAAACTCATCTTT
20	TRDV1	TRDD3	TRDJ1	.	CALGENPMALGLGDTDKLIF	TGTGCTCTTGGGGAAAATCCTATGGCCTTAGGACTGGGGGATACCGATAAACTCATCTTT
19	TRDV1	TRDD3	TRDJ1	few	CALGEMTSIGDRSTDKLIF	TGTGCTCTTGGGGAAATGACCTCCATAGGGGATAGGAGTACCGATAAACTCATCTTT
17	TRDV1	TRDD3	TRDJ1	few	CALGEVSYWGYTDKLIF	TGTGCTCTTGGGGAAGTGTCGTACTGGGGGTACACCGATAAACTCATCTTT
23	TRDV1	TRDD3	TRDJ1	.	CALGATRRELGGQYGRYTDKLIF	TGTGCTCTTGGGGCTACACGACGAGAACTGGGGGGCCAGTATGGGAGGTACACCGATAAACTCATCTTT
15	TRDV2	TRDD3	TRDJ1	once	CACDTETGGQPKPIF	TGTGCCTGTGACACCGAAACTGGGGGACAACCAAAACCCATCTTT
19	TRDV1	.	TRDJ1	.	CALGELEPTVYALSDKLIF	TGTGCTCTTGGGGAACTCGAACCTACGGTATACGCGCTCTCCGATAAACTCATCTTT
20	TRDV2	.	TRDJ3	.	CACDTKWGPSSSWDTRQMFF	TGTGCCTGTGACACCAAATGGGGGCCATCTAGCTCCTGGGACACCCGACAGATGTTTTTC
22	TRDV1	TRDD3	TRDJ1	few	CALGAYDPPLYWGIGWHDKLIF	TGTGCTCTTGGGGCTTATGATCCCCCTCTGTACTGGGGGATAGGCTGGCACGATAAACTCATCTTT
18	TRDV1	TRDD3	TRDJ1	.	CALGAPYAGGLETDKLIF	TGTGCTCTTGGGGCTCCGTACGCTGGGGGATTGGAGACCGATAAACTCATCTTT
20	TRDV1	TRDD3	TRDJ1	.	CALGEVYFGGSRVYTDKLIF	TGTGCTCTTGGGGAAGTCTACTTCGGGGGATCACGGGTGTACACCGATAAACTCATCTTT
16	TRDV1	TRDD3	TRDJ1	.	CALGVLGDRGTDKLIF	TGTGCTCTTGGGGTCTTGGGGGATAGAGGGACCGATAAACTCATCTTT
18	TRDV1	.	TRDJ1	.	CALGELHPTTLGTDKLIF	TGTGCTCTTGGGGAACTGCATCCTACGACGCTGGGGACCGATAAACTCATCTTT
12	TRDV2	.	TRDJ1	.	CACDSRPWSLIF	TGTGCCTGTGACTCCCGGCCATGGTCACTCATCTTT
20	TRDV2	TRDD3	TRDJ1	.	CACDRIQTGGNQTHTDKLIF	TGTGCCTGTGATCGAATTCAGACTGGGGGTAACCAAACCCACACCGATAAACTCATCTTT
19	TRDV1	TRDD3	TRDJ1	.	CALGERIGYWGIYTDKLIF	TGTGCTCTTGGGGAACGAATTGGATACTGGGGGATTTACACCGATAAACTCATCTTT
14	TRDV1	TRDD3	TRDJ1	.	CALGSPAGDTKLIF	TGTGCTCTTGGATCCCCGGCGGGGGATACAAAACTCATCTTT
18	TRDV1	.	TRDJ1	.	CALGELSSIVSKTDKLIF	TGTGCTCTTGGGGAACTATCTTCCATAGTAAGTAAGACCGATAAACTCATCTTT
16	TRDV3	.	TRDJ1	.	CASDWGGPTYTDKLIF	TGTGCCTCCGATTGGGGGGGACCCACGTACACCGATAAACTCATCTTT